This T cell receptor (beta chain) was documented in a study of cytomegalovirus exposure and HLA in healthy donors. General study points: HLA alleles showed associations with 16,951 TCR beta sequences in a later analysis, at a 0.05 false discovery rate.

The PCR contained 60 Vbeta and 13 Jbeta primers. The data were produced by immunoSEQ multiplex PCR, yet TCRdb's version contains in-frame clones alone and is incomplete. The table shows 110,000 to 150,000 clones, with roughly 74% occurring only once. Germline CDR1 SNHLY, CDR2 FYNNEI. The CDR3 runs 14 residues. Trimming stripped 8 bases from V and 2 bases from J, with 16 bases between. Of note for this clone: The antigen is undetermined.

The receptor's source is a man aged 40-49 years in good health and CMV-seronegative. Sequenced: PBMCs. The chain has TRBV2 and TRBJ2-7; a weak D match, TRBD2 (6 bases). The CDR3 loop reads CASGGKASTYEQYF. CDR3 sequence (DNA): TGTGCCAGCGGGGGGAAGGCCTCTACCTACGAGCAGTACTTC.